This T cell receptor (beta chain) was sequenced for a study of T cells in Graves' hyperthyroidism and ophthalmopathy. Study-wide results and limits: Most thyroid clonotypes that were expanded above 0.001 also turned up in blood. Model output signaled ophthalmopathy a median around 6.9 months ahead of onset.

For the diagnoses, clinical symptoms, serum thyroxine and TRAb, thyroid ultrasound and orbital computed tomography were used. Note on this clonotype: Its specificity is not known. Sequence at one end of the junction differs from germline and may be a read error.

CDR3 length equals 13 residues. Germline V gives CDR1 SGHAT, CDR2 FQDESV (reference sequence). RNA transcripts served as the template for amplifying TCR beta CDR3 regions. When the TCR CDR3 underwent first-round RT-PCR, the HTBI primer set was used. Via MiXCR, TCRdb re-called the multiplex PCR reads, giving one row per CDR3 protein. The sample records about 500,000 distinct CDR3 sequences, 46% being singletons. The sequenced sample was peripheral blood or thyroid tissue (not recorded which). This clonotype was sampled from an adult woman with Graves' disease, either hyperthyroidism or ophthalmopathy (not recorded which). V and J are TRBV11-1 and TRBJ2-2; unclear D gene. CDR3: CAGSRITTGELFF. The CDR3 DNA is TGTGCCGGCAGCCGGATTACCACCGGGGAGCTGTTTTTT.